This TCR beta chain was recovered during a study of cytomegalovirus exposure and HLA in healthy donors. With 60 Vbeta and 13 Jbeta primers, the PCR was carried out. The assay was immunoSEQ multiplex PCR, and TCRdb's table has in-frame clones only and misses some. The sample contains roughly 140,000 clones, 82% of which appear only once. A note on this clone: Its antigen is not known.

Study-level points and caveats: From TCR beta sequences, most subjects' HLA-A and HLA-B alleles were reportedly predicted accurately.

CDR1 and CDR2 from the germline V gene are MDHEN and SYDVKM. Trimming removed 6 bases at V and 1 base at J, with 16 bases between. The CDR3 runs 15 residues. This rearrangement joins TRBV28 to TRBJ2-7; D is ambiguous. The sample was PBMCs. This TCR derives from a man younger than 45 in good health and CMV-seropositive. CDR3: CASSRTARSSYEQYF. As DNA, the CDR3 is TGTGCCAGCAGCCGAACAGCAAGGTCTTCCTACGAGCAGTACTTC.